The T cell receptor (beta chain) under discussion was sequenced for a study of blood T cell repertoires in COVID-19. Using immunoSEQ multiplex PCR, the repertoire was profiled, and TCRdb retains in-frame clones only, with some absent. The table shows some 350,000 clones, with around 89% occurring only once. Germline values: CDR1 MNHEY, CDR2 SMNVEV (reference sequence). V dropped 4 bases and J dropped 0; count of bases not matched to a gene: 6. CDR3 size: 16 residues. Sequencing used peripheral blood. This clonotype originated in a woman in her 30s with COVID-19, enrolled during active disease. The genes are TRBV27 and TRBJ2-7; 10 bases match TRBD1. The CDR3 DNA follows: TGTGCCAGCAGTTGGGCGGGACAGGGGCCCTCCTACGAGCAGTACTTC. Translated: CASSWAGQGPSYEQYF.